Described below is a single T cell receptor (beta chain) sequence and its context. The antigen is undetermined. It is likely a read error: a sequence one base away is far more abundant. Since the CDR3 does not end with the conserved phenylalanine or tryptophan, this likely comes from a read error. The sample belongs to a study of regulatory T cells in long-lasting Graves disease. Findings and limits, study-wide: Analyses excluded thyroid tissue, covering peripheral blood alone.

Building of the TCR beta libraries involved iRepertoire HTBI primers and Arm-PCR of CDR3 regions. In the study's own analysis: Identified segments across samples numbered roughly 60 TRBV and around 13 TRBJ. TCRdb re-analysed the multiplex PCR reads in MiXCR, keeping a single row per CDR3 protein. TCRdb, not the original authors, processed these V and J calls. Of around 420,000 distinct CDR3 sequences in the sample, around 16% were seen once. Regarding time point: newly diagnosed GD, antithyroid drugs for less than 3 months. Researchers made the TCR library from RNA that was extracted from PBMCs. Germline CDR1 is SNHLY and CDR2 is FYNNEI. CDR3 size: 13 residues. V shed 6 bases and J 9 bases; nucleotides not matched to a gene: 8. The data were also submitted as part of a second study, on T cells in Graves' hyperthyroidism and ophthalmopathy. That paper notes: The HTBI primer set served for first-round RT-PCR of the TCR CDR3.

The sample was peripheral blood mononuclear cells (PBMCs), taken at new diagnosis, from a patient treated with antithyroid drugs. The source is a woman aged 40 to 49 with Graves disease. The chain carries TRBV2 and TRBJ2-1; 7 bases are shared with TRBD1. CDR3 residues: CASSPTGVAEQFL. The CDR3 region has the DNA TGTGCCAGCAGCCCAACAGGGGTAGCTGAGCAGTTCCTC.